Listed here are 15 T cell receptor beta chains from one sample, sequenced in a study of Ad26.COV2.S vaccination and SARS-CoV-2 variants. Measured with immunoSEQ multiplex PCR; TCRdb has only the in-frame clones, and not every one. In the table there are roughly 320,000 clones, around 85% of which are singletons. Described treatment: around 19 received Ad26.COV2.S at low or high dose, single or two shots; roughly five received placebo; per-sample allocation not given. Material that was analyzed had been drawn on day 63 after the first vaccine or placebo injection. Material: peripheral blood, obtained in a trial of Ad26.COV2.S vaccine versus placebo. The receptors originated from a person between 18 and 65 years old who received the Ad26.COV2.S COVID-19 vaccine or a placebo.

The chain uses TRBV7-8 and TRBJ1-4; D perhaps matches TRBD1 (5 bases). V lost 1 base, J lost 7 bases, and 13 bases lay in between. Germline V lookup: CDR1 SGHVS, CDR2 FQNEAQ. The CDR3 is 15 residues long. CDR3 residues: CASSLVGARLEKLFF. CDR3 in DNA: TGTGCCAGCAGCTTAGTTGGGGCAAGACTTGAAAAACTGTTTTTT.

The rearrangement uses TRBV5-4 and TRBJ2-2, with D possibly being TRBD2 (5 bases). V lost 1 base, J lost 4 bases, and 11 bases lay in between. Germline V gene data show CDR1 as SGHNT and CDR2 as YYREEE (reference sequence). The CDR3 contains 15 residues. The CDR3 coding sequence is TGTGCCAGCAGCTTGCCGGGGTTCGGCACCGGGGAGCTGTTTTTT. Its translation: CASSLPGFGTGELFF.

This sequence joins TRBV5-8 and TRBJ2-3; a weak D match, TRBD1 (5 bases). Germline V gives CDR1 SGHTS, CDR2 YDEGEE. This CDR3 is 17 amino acids long. The V end was cut by 6 bases, the J end by 0 bases, with 20 bases between. This CDR3 is CASNPIRQLLSTDTQYF. CDR3 coding DNA: TGTGCCAGCAACCCAATTCGACAGCTACTCAGCACAGATACGCAGTATTTT.

This clone was seen a single time. This rearrangement joins TRBV18 to TRBJ1-2; 9 bases align to TRBD1. The CDR3 has 15 amino acids. Losses at the gene ends were 3 bases for V and 6 bases for J; bases not matched to a gene: 8. Germline V lookup: CDR1 KGHSH, CDR2 LQKENI. CDR3 DNA sequence: TGTGCCAGCTCACCCTGGGACAGGGTAGACGATGGCTACACCTTC. It is translated as CASSPWDRVDDGYTF. Full variable domain (remainder filled in from reference TRBV18 and TRBJ1-2): NAGVMQNPRHLVRRRGQEARLRCSPMKGHSHVYWYRQLPEEGLKFMVYLQKENIIDESGMPKERFSAEFPKEGPSILRIQQVVRGDSAAYFCASSPWDRVDDGYTFGSGTRLTVV.

This clone was seen just once. The chain couples TRBV5-4 to TRBJ1-2; TRBD1 might be the D (6 bases). The V gene lost 9 bases and the J gene lost 8 bases, with 20 bases spanning the gap. The length of the CDR3 is 13 residues. Germline-derived CDR1 and CDR2 are SGHNT and YYREEE (reference sequence). The CDR3 DNA reads as TGTGCCACCTCTTTCCGGGGGGCAAAGGGCTACACCTTC. The encoded protein is CATSFRGAKGYTF.

The chain joins TRBV7-8 to TRBJ2-5; TRBD1 agrees at 8 bases. The CDR3 has 16 amino acids. V shed 5 bases, J shed 1 base, and the junction held 9 bases outside the gene matches. Germline V gene sequence: CDR1 SGHVS, CDR2 FQNEAQ. The CDR3 coding sequence is TGTGCCAGCAGCCCCCGGAGGACAGGGTCCCAAGAGACCCAGTACTTC. It is translated as CASSPRRTGSQETQYF.

The chain has TRBV5-6 and TRBJ1-5, with 7 bases identical to TRBD1. The CDR3 spans 16 residues. Germline assignment: CDR1 SGHDT and CDR2 YYEEEE. V lost 3 bases and J lost 4; bases outside the gene matches: 10. The CDR3 bases are TGTGCCAGCAGCTCACAGGGGCTGAAAGGGAATCAGCCCCAGCATTTT. Translated: CASSSQGLKGNQPQHF.

V and J are TRBV2 and TRBJ1-1, with unresolved D. The CDR3 length is 11 residues. Trimming pared 2 bases from V and 4 bases from J, leaving 2 bases between. Germline lookup yields CDR1 SNHLY and CDR2 FYNNEI. The CDR3 reads CASSEITEAFF. CDR3 nucleotides: TGTGCCAGCAGTGAAATCACTGAAGCTTTCTTT. The entire variable domain, with the rest obtained from reference TRBV2 and TRBJ1-1, is as follows: EPEVTQTPSHQVTQMGQEVILRCVPISNHLYFYWYRQILGQKVEFLVSFYNNEISEKSEIFDDQFSVERPDGSNFTLKIRSTKLEDSAMYFCASSEITEAFFGQGTRLTVV.

The chain couples TRBV4-1 to TRBJ2-7; D perhaps matches TRBD1 (6 bases). CDR1 and CDR2 (germline): MGHRA, YSYEKL. Trimming took 1 base from V and 3 from J, leaving 13 bases between them. The CDR3 runs 15 residues. The chain's CDR3 is CASSQVEDSHYEQYF. The CDR3 coding sequence is TGCGCCAGCAGCCAAGTCGAGGACAGCCACTACGAGCAGTACTTC.

J is TRBJ1-1 and V is TRBV6-5; D perhaps matches TRBD1 (5 bases). The V gene's germline CDR1 is MNHEY and CDR2 SVGAGI. The germline V and J ends were trimmed by 2 bases and 5 bases, with 12 bases remaining between them. This CDR3 contains 14 residues. The CDR3 DNA follows: TGTGCCAGCAGTTACCGGGGAGGGGATACTGAAGCTTTCTTT. Amino acid sequence: CASSYRGGDTEAFF.

This chain connects TRBV29-1 to TRBJ2-3; TRBD1 is a possible D gene (5 bases). From germline, CDR1 is SQVTM and CDR2 ANQGSEA. The V end lost 6 bases, the J end lost 2 bases, and 15 bases lay between the germline ends. The CDR3 has 14 residues. The CDR3 loop is CSVAKTVFTDTQYF. The CDR3 bases are TGCAGCGTCGCCAAGACAGTCTTCACAGATACGCAGTATTTT.

The rearrangement joins TRBV29-1 to TRBJ2-3; possible D gene TRBD2, 5 bases. CDR1 is SQVTM and CDR2 is ANQGSEA in the germline V gene. The CDR3 sequence is 13 residues long. V lost 2 bases to trimming and J lost 5 bases, with 11 bases between them. The CDR3 nucleotides are TGCAGCGTTGAATGGCTAGCCAAAGATACGCAGTATTTT. Its protein is CSVEWLAKDTQYF.

V gene TRBV25-1 combines with J gene TRBJ2-7; 9 bases map to TRBD1. CDR1 is MGHDK and CDR2 is SYGVNS in the germline V gene. The CDR3 loop spans 13 amino acids. V shed 7 bases and J 2 bases; nucleotides not matched to a gene: 3. The CDR3 nucleotides read TGTGCCAGCATGGGGACAGGGACCTACGAGCAGTACTTC. Its protein product is CASMGTGTYEQYF.

The chain couples TRBV19 to TRBJ2-1; maybe TRBD2 (5 bases). V was trimmed by 3 bases and J by 4 bases, leaving 13 bases between them. From germline, CDR1 is LNHDA and CDR2 SQIVND (reference sequence). The CDR3 is 15 amino acids. The CDR3 nucleotides read TGTGCCAGTAGTATCGGGGAGATTTTTTACAATGAGCAGTTCTTC. It yields the protein CASSIGEIFYNEQFF.

The chain links TRBV7-2 to TRBJ2-7; 7 bases are shared with TRBD1. CDR1 is SGHTA and CDR2 is FQGNSA in the germline V gene. This CDR3 is 16 amino acids long. The trim removed 2 bases at V and 2 bases at J, leaving 9 bases unmatched. This CDR3 is CASSLRGGGQTYEQYF. DNA for the CDR3: TGTGCCAGCAGCTTACGTGGTGGGGGACAGACCTACGAGCAGTACTTC.